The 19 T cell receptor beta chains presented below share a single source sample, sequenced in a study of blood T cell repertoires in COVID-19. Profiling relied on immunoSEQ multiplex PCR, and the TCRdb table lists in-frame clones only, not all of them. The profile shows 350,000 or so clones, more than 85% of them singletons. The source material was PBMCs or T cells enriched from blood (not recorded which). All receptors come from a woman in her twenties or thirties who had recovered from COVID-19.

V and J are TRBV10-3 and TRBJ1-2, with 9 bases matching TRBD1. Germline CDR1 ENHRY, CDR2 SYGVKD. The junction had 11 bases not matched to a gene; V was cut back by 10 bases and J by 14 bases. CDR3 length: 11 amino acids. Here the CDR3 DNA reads TGTGCCAGCACTAACAGGGGGCTGGGGACCTTC. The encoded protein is CASTNRGLGTF.

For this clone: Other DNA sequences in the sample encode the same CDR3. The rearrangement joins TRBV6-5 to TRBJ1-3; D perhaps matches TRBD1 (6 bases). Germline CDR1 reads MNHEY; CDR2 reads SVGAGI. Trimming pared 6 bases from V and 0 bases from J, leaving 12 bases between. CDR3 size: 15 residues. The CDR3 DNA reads TGTGCCAGCAGAGCTCAGGGGCCCTCTGGAAACACCATATATTTT. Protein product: CASRAQGPSGNTIYF.

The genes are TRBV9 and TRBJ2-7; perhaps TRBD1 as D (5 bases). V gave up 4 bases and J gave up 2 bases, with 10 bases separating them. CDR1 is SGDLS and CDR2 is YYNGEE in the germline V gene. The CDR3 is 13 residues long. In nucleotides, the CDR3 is TGTGCCAGCAGCCGTGGGGCCCCCTACGAGCAGTACTTC. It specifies CASSRGAPYEQYF. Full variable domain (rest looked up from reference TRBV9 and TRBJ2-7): DSGVTQTPKHLITATGQRVTLRCSPRSGDLSVYWYQQSLDQGLQFLIQYYNGEERAKGNILERFSAQQFPDLHSELNLSSLELGDSALYFCASSRGAPYEQYFGPGTRLTVT.

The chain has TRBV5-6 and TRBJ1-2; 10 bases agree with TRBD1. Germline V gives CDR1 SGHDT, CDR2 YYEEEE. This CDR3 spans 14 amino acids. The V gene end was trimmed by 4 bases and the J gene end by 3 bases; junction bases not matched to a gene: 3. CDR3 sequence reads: CASSPGTGDYGYTF. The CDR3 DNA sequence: TGTGCCAGCAGCCCTGGGACAGGGGACTATGGCTACACCTTC.

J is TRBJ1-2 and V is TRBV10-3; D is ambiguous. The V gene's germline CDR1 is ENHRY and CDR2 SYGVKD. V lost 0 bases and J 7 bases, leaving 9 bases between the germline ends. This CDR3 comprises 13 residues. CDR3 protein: CAISESRVFGYTF. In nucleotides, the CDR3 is TGTGCCATCAGTGAGTCGAGGGTCTTTGGCTACACCTTC.

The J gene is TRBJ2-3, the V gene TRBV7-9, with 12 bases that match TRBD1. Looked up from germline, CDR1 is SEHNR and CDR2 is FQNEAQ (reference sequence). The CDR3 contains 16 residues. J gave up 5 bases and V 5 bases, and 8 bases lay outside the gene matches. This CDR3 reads CASSPPGQGARDTQYF. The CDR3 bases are TGTGCCAGCAGCCCCCCGGGACAGGGGGCGCGAGATACGCAGTATTTT.

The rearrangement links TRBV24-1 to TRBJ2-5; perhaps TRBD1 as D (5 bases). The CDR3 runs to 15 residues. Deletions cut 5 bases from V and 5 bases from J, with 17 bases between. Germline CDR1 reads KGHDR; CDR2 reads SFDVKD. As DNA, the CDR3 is TGTGCCACCAGTGCCCCGGTAGGGGTCCAGGAGACCCAGTACTTC. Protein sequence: CATSAPVGVQETQYF.

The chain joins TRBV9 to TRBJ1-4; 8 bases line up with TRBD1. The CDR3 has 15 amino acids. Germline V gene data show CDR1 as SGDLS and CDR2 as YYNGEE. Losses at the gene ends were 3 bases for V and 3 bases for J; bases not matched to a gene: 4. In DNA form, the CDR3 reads TGTGCCAGCAGCGCCGGACAGGGATCTAATGAAAAACTGTTTTTT. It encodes CASSAGQGSNEKLFF.

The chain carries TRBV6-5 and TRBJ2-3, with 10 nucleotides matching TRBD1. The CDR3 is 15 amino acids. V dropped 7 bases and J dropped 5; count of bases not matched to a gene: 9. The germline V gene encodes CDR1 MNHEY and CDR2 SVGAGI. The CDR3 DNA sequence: TGTGCCAGCAACGTGGGACAGGGGTATTTAGATACGCAGTATTTT. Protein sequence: CASNVGQGYLDTQYF.

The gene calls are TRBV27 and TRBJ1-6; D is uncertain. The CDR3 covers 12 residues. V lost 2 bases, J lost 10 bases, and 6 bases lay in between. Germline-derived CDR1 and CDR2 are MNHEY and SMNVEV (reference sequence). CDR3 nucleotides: TGTGCCAGCAGTTTACTTTCGTCACCCCTCCACTTT. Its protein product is CASSLLSSPLHF.

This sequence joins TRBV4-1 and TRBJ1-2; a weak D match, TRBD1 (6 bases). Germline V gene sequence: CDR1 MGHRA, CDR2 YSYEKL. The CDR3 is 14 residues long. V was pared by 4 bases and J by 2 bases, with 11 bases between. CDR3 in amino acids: CASSLRTGNYGYTF. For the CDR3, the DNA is TGCGCCAGCAGCCTTCGTACAGGGAACTATGGCTACACCTTC.

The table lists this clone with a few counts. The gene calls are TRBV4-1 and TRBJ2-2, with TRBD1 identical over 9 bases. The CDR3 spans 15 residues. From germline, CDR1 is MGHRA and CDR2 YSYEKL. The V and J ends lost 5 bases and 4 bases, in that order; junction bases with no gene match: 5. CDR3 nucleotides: TGCGCCAGCAGCGTACAGGGGGCGGGCACCGGGGAGCTGTTTTTT. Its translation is CASSVQGAGTGELFF.

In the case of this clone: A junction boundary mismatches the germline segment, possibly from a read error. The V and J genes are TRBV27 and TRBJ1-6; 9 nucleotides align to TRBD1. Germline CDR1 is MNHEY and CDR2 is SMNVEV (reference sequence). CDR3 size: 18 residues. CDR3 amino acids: CASTRGGLRTGDNSPLHF. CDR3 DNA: TGTGCCAGCACCCGAGGGGGGTTAAGGACAGGGGATAATTCGCCCCTCCACTTT.

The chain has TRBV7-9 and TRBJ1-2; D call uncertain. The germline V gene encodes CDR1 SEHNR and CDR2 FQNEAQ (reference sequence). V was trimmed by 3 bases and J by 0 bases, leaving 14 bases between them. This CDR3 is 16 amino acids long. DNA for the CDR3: TGTGCCAGCAGCTTCGGACCGACGGAGGCTAACTATGGCTACACCTTC. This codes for CASSFGPTEANYGYTF.

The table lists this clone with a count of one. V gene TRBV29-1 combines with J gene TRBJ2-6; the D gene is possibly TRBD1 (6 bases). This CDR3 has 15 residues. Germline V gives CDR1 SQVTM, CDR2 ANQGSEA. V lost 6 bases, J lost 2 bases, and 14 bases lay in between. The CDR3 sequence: CSVHPEGAGANVLTF. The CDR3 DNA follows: TGCAGCGTCCACCCTGAGGGGGCTGGGGCCAACGTCCTGACTTTC.

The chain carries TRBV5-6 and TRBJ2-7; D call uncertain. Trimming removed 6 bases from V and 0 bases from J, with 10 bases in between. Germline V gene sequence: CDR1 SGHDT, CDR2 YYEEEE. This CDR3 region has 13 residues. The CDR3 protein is CASNPKSSYEQYF. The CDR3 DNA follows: TGTGCCAGCAACCCAAAGAGCTCCTACGAGCAGTACTTC.

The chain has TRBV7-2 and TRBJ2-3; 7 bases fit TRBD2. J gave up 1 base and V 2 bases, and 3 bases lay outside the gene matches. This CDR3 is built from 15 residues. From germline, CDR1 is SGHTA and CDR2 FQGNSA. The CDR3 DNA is TGTGCCAGCAGCTTATTTCGGGGGGGCACAGATACGCAGTATTTT. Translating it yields CASSLFRGGTDTQYF.

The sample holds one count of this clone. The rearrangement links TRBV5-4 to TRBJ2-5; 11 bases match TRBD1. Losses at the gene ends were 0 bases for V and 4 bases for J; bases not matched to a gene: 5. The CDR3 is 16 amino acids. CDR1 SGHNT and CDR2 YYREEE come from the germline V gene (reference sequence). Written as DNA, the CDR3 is TGTGCCAGCAGCTTGGGGGACAGGGGGAGGGGAGAGACCCAGTACTTC. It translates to CASSLGDRGRGETQYF.

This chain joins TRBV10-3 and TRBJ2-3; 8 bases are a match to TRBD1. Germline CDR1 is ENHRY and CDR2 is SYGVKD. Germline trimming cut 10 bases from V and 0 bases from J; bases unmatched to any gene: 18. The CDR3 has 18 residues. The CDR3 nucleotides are TGTGCCACCGGACAGGGAGGACGGGGGAGTACTAGCACAGATACGCAGTATTTT. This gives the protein CATGQGGRGSTSTDTQYF.